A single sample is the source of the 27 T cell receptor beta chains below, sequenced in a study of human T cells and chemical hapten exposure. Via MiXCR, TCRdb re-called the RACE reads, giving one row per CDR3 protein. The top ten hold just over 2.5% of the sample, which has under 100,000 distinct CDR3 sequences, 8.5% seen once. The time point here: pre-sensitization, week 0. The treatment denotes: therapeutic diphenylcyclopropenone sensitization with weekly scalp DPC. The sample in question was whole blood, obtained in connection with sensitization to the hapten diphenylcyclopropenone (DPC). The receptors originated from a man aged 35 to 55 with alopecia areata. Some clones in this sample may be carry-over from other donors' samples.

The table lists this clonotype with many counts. The CDR3 DNA reads TGTGCCAGCAGCCCCATTGGTGGAGGCAATCAGCCCCAGCATTTT. It is translated as CASSPIGGGNQPQHF. The chain couples TRBV12-3 or TRBV12-4 to TRBJ1-5; D call uncertain. There are 15 residues in the CDR3. V lost 6 bases and J lost 2, with 14 bases in between.

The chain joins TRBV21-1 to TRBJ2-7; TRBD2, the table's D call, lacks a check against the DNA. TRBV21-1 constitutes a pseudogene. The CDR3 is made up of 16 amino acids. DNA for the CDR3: TGTGCCAGCAGCAACCGGACTAGCGGGGACCCTTACGAGCAGTACGTC. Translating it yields CASSNRTSGDPYEQYV.

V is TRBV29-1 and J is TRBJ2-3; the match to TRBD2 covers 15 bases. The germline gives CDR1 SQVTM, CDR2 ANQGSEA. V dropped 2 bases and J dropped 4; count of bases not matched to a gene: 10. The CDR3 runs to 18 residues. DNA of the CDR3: TGCAGCGTTGAATCGTGGACTAGCGGGAGGGAAGGGGCAGATACGCAGTATTTT. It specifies CSVESWTSGREGADTQYF.

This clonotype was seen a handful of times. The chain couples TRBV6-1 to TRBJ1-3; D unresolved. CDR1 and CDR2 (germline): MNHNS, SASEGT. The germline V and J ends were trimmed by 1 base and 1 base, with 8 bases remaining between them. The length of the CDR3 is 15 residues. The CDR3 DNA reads TGTGCCAGCAGTGAAGGGACGGGGTCTGGAAACACCATATATTTT. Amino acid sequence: CASSEGTGSGNTIYF.

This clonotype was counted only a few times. The chain's CDR3 is CSVGSGTGNYEQYF. CDR3 nucleotide sequence: TGCAGCGTTGGATCCGGGACAGGGAACTACGAGCAGTACTTC. The genes are TRBV29-1 and TRBJ2-7; 9 bases match TRBD1. The CDR3 covers 14 residues. After removal of 4 bases from V and 3 bases from J, the junction contained 7 bases not matched to a gene. The V gene's germline CDR1 is SQVTM and CDR2 ANQGSEA.

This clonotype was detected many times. The CDR3 region is CSAPDRGEEYNEQFF. CDR3 coding DNA: TGCAGCGCCCCAGACAGGGGGGAAGAGTACAATGAGCAGTTCTTC. The V gene is TRBV29-1, the J gene TRBJ2-1; 9 nucleotides align to TRBD1. Per the germline V gene, CDR1 is SQVTM and CDR2 is ANQGSEA. After removal of 7 bases from V and 4 bases from J, the junction contained 11 bases not matched to a gene. The CDR3 spans 15 residues.

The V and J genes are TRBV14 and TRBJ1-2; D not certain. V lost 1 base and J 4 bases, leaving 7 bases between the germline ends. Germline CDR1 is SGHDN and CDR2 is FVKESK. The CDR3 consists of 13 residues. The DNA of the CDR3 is TGTGCCAGCAGCCAAGGGTCCGGCTATGGCTACACCTTC. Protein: CASSQGSGYGYTF.

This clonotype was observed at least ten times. CDR3 in amino acids: CASSLQVAYGYTF. Here the CDR3 DNA reads TGTGCCAGCAGCCTTCAGGTCGCCTATGGCTACACCTTC. The chain has TRBV28 and TRBJ1-2; D uncertain. The CDR3 runs to 13 residues. Germline-derived CDR1 and CDR2 are MDHEN and SYDVKM. V lost 6 bases to trimming and J lost 4 bases, with 12 bases between them.

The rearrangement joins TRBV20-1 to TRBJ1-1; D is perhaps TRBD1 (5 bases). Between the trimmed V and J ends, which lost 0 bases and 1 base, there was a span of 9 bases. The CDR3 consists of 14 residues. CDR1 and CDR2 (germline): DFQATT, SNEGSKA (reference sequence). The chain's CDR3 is CSAREQVTNTEAFF. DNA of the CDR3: TGCAGTGCTAGAGAACAGGTTACGAACACTGAAGCTTTCTTT.

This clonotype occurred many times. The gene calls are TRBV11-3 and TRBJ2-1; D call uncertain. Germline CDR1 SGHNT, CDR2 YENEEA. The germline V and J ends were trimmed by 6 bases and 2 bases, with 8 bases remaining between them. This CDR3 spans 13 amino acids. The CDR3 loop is CASSSDTYNEQFF. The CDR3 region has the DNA TGTGCCAGCAGTAGTGACACCTACAATGAGCAGTTCTTC.

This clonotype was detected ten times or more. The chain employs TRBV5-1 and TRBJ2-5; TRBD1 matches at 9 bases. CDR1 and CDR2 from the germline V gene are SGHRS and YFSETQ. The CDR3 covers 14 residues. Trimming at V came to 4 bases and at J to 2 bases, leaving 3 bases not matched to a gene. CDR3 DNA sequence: TGCGCCAGCAGCCCGGACAGGGGACAAGAGACCCAGTACTTC. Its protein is CASSPDRGQETQYF.

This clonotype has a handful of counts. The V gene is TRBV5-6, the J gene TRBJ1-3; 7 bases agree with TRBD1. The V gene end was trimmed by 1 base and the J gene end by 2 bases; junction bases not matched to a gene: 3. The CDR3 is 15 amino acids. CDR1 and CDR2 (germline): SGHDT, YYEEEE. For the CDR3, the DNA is TGTGCCAGCAGCTTGTACAGGGGAGCTGGAAACACCATATATTTT. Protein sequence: CASSLYRGAGNTIYF.

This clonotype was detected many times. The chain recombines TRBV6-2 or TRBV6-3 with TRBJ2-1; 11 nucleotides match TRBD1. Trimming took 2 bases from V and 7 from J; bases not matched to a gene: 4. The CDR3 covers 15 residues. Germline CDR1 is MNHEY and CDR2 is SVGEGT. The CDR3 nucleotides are TGTGCCAGCAGTTACGGGACAGGGGGGAAGAATGAGCAGTTCTTC. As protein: CASSYGTGGKNEQFF.

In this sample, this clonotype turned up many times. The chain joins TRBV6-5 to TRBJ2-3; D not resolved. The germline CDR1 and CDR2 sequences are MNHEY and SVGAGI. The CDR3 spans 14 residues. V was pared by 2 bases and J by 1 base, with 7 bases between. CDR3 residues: CASSYGRGTDTQYF. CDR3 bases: TGTGCCAGCAGTTACGGCAGAGGCACAGATACGCAGTATTTT.

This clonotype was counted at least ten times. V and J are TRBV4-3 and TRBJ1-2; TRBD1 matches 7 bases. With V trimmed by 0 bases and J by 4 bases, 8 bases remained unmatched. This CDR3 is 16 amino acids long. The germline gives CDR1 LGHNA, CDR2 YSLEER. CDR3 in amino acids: CASSQDRLDRAYGYTF. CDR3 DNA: TGCGCCAGCAGCCAAGATCGACTCGACAGGGCCTATGGCTACACCTTC.

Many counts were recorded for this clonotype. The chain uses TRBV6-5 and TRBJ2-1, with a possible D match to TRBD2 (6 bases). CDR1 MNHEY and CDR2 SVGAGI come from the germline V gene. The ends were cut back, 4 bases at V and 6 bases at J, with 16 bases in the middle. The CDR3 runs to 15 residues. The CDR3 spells CASSSGLLSSNEQFF. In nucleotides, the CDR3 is TGTGCCAGCAGTTCTGGACTACTCAGCTCCAATGAGCAGTTCTTC.

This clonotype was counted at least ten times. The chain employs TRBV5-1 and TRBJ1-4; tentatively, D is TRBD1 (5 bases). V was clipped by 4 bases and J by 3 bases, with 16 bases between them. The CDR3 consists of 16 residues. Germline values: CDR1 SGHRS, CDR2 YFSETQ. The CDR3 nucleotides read TGCGCCAGCAGCCAAACCACAGGATCGGCTAATGAAAAACTGTTTTTT. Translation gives CASSQTTGSANEKLFF.

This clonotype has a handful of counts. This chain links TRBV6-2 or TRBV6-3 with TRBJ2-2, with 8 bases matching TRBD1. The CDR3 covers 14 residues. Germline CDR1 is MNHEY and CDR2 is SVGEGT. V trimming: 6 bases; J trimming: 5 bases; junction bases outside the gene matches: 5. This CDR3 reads CASRRQGTTGELFF. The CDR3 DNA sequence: TGTGCCAGCAGGAGACAGGGGACTACCGGGGAGCTGTTTTTT.

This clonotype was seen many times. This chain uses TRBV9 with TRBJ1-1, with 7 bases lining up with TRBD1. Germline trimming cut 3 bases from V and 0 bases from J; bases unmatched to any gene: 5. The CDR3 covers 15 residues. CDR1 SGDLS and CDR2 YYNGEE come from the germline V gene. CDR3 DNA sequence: TGTGCCAGCAGCGGGACAGGAGCTATGAACACTGAAGCTTTCTTT. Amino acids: CASSGTGAMNTEAFF.

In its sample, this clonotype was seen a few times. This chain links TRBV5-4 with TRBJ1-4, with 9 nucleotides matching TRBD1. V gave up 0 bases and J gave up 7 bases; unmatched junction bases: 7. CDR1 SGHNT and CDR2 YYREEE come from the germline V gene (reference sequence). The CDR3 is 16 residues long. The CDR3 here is CASSLVMGQGSEKLFF. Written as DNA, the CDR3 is TGTGCCAGCAGCTTGGTTATGGGACAGGGTTCTGAAAAACTGTTTTTT.

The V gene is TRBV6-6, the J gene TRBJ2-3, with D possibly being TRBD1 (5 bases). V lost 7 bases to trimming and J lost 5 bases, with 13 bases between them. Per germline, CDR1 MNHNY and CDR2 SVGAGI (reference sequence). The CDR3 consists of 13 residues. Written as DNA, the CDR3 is TGTGCCAGCATGACTTCAAGGGGAGATACGCAGTATTTT. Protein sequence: CASMTSRGDTQYF.

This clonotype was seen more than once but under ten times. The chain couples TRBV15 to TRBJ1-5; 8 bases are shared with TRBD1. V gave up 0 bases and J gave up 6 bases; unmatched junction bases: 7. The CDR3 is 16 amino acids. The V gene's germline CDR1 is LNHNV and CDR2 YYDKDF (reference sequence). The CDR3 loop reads CATSRDHVTGGQPQHF. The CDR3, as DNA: TGTGCCACCAGCAGAGATCACGTTACAGGGGGTCAGCCCCAGCATTTT. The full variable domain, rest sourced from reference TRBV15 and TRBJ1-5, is DAMVIQNPRYQVTQFGKPVTLSCSQTLNHNVMYWYQQKSSQAPKLLFHYYDKDFNNEADTPDNFQSRRPNTSFCFLDIRSPGLGDTAMYLCATSRDHVTGGQPQHFGDGTRLSIL.

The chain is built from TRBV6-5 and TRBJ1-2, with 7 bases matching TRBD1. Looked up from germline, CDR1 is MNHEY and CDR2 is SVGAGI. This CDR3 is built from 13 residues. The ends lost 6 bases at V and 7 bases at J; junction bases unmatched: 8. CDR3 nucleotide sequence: TGTGCCAGCAGGCCTACAGGGGAGTCTGGCTACACCTTC. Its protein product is CASRPTGESGYTF.

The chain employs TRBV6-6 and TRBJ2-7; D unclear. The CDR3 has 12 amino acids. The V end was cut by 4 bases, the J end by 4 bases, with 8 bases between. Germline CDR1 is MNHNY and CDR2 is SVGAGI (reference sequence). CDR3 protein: CASSSVGYEQYF. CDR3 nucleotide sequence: TGTGCCAGCAGTTCGGTCGGGTACGAGCAGTACTTC.

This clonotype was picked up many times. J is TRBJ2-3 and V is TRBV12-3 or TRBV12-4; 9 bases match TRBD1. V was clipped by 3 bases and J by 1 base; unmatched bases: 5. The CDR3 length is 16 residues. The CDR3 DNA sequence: TGTGCCAGCAGTTTCGCGACAGGGGGAGGCACAGATACGCAGTATTTT. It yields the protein CASSFATGGGTDTQYF.

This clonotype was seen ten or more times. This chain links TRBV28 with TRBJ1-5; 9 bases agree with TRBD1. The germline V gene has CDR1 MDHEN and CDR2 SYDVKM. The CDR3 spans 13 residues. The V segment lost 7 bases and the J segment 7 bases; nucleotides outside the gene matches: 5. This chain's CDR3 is CASTGTGIQPQHF. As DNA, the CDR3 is TGTGCCAGCACTGGGACAGGGATACAGCCCCAGCATTTT.

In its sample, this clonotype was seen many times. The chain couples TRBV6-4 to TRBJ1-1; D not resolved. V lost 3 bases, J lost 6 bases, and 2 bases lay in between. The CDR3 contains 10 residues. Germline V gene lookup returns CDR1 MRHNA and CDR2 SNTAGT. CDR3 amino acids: CASSDPEAFF. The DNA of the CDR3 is TGTGCCAGCAGTGATCCTGAAGCTTTCTTT.